The present T cell receptor (beta chain) was sequenced within a study of blood T cell repertoires in COVID-19. Across the whole study: The United States, Italy and Spain provided the acute and convalescent COVID-19 samples. T cells, B-cell-depleted T cells, or PBMCs provided the cDNA or gDNA that served as material.

Authors' methods: Amplification of reference gene primers provided the estimated nucleated cell counts. The method was immunoSEQ multiplex PCR; TCRdb's version includes in-frame clones alone and lacks a portion of them. That table gives V, J and clone size, and the DNA gave D and trimming. The sample contains about 400,000 clones, 86% of which appear only once. Germline V gene data show CDR1 as MDHEN and CDR2 as SYDVKM. V shed 3 bases, J shed 2 bases, and the junction held 4 bases outside the gene matches. This CDR3 comprises 15 residues. In Seattle, patients joined the study during active infection and were tracked longitudinally.

The sequenced sample consisted of peripheral blood. The rearrangement joins TRBV28 to TRBJ2-7; 10 bases align to TRBD1. This TCR was recovered from a woman in her sixties or seventies with COVID-19, enrolled during active disease. The CDR3 DNA reads as TGTGCCAGCAGTTTTTTTGGACAGGGGGCCTACGAGCAGTACTTC. Translating gives CASSFFGQGAYEQYF. Using reference TRBV28 and TRBJ2-7 for the parts outside the CDR3, the full variable domain is DVKVTQSSRYLVKRTGEKVFLECVQDMDHENMFWYRQDPGLGLRLIYFSYDVKMKEKGDIPEGYSVSREKKERFSLILESASTNQTSMYLCASSFFGQGAYEQYFGPGTRLTVT.